This TCR beta chain comes out of a study of tumor-infiltrating lymphocytes in primary liver carcinoma. The overall study: Sequencing of the samples generated roughly 3.5 to 7.5 million productive TCRbeta reads, with similar yields across tissue types.

TCR beta cDNA came from approximately 0.55 ug total RNA, primed with a constant-region primer. Sequencing libraries for TCR beta derived from three nested multiplex PCR rounds that used slightly modified ARM-PCR. The opening two PCR rounds, 10 cycles each, paired TRBV1-TRBV30 forward primers with a C-beta reverse primer. TCRdb reanalysed the multiplex PCR reads using MiXCR and keeps one entry per CDR3 protein. The table records about 190,000 distinct CDR3 sequences, approximately 80% of them present only once. As concerns this clonotype: The antigen is not known. At one end, the junction sequence differs from germline, possibly due to a read error.

CDR3 length: 15 amino acids. CDR1 is SGHRS, CDR2 YFSETQ, per germline. Findings and limits, study-wide: Only about 8-25% of top clones were detected in each of the five tumor regions. Tumor region pairs outstripped tumor-adjacent and tumor-blood pairs in overlap.

The roughly 19-32 mg bulk tissue piece was not sorted before simultaneous RNA and DNA extraction. Treatment of the patients' primary liver carcinoma consisted of surgical resection. Sequenced input: tumor tissue from primary liver carcinoma. This TCR was recovered from a man between 40 and 49 years old with primary liver carcinoma and hepatitis B virus infection. V and J are TRBV5-1 and TRBJ2-1, with a weak D call TRBD2 (6 bases). DNA for the CDR3: TGCGCCAACAGCCGGACTATCGGTTCCTACAATGAGCAGTTCTTC. Translating gives CANSRTIGSYNEQFF.